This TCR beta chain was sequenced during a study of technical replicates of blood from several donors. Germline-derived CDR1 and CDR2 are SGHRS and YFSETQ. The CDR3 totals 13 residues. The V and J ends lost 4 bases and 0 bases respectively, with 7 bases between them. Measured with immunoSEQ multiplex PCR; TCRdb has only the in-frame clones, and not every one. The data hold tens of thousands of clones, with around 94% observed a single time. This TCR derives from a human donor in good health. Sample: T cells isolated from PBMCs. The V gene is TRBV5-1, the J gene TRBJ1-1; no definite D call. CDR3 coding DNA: TGCGCCAGCAGCACCGGGGTGAACACTGAAGCTTTCTTT. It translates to CASSTGVNTEAFF.